This TCR beta chain was observed in a study of T-cell reconstitution after alpha-beta-depleted transplantation in children. Study conclusions and caveats: Most T-cell counts and diversity one year after the transplant came from T cells that were newly produced. Reported findings indicate that, about two months after transplant, alpha-beta T cells came from several hundred expanded clones, which were derived from non-depleted graft cells.

Molecular barcoding with unique molecular identifiers was used for the TCRbeta library. TCRdb reprocessed the PCR reads with MiXCR, giving one entry per CDR3 protein. This table has under 450,000 distinct CDR3 sequences, about 17% appearing once. As concerns this clonotype: Its antigen is not identified.

Germline loops: CDR1 LGHNA, CDR2 YSLEER. The V end was cut by 2 bases, the J end by 4 bases, with 12 bases between. The CDR3 is 15 residues long. The sequences come from PBMCs, mostly from graft donor cells, collected 360 days after TCRalphabeta/CD19-depleted stem cell transplant. The rearrangement links TRBV4-3 to TRBJ2-1; no clear D gene. The receptor comes from a boy younger than two who had a stem cell transplant for Wiskott-Aldrich syndrome, so the T cells may come from the graft donor. The CDR3 DNA reads TGCGCCAGCAGCCAAACTAAACAGCAGTACAATGAGCAGTTCTTC. Translated: CASSQTKQQYNEQFF.